Following are 26 T cell receptor beta chains from one sample sequenced in a study of memory CD4+ T cells and cytomegalovirus serostatus. Only in-frame clones appear in the TCRdb table, and some are missing; sequencing was by immunoSEQ multiplex PCR. The sample records tens of thousands of clones, about four fifths being singletons. The sort gate was single viable CD3+CD4+CD8-CD45RO+ cells for memory CD4+ T cells. The sample consisted of memory CD4+ T cells from blood. All receptors derive from an adult in good health and CMV-seronegative.

This rearrangement joins TRBV7-2 to TRBJ1-1, with a weak D call TRBD1 (6 bases). CDR3 length: 17 residues. Germline loops: CDR1 SGHTA, CDR2 FQGNSA. The V gene lost 4 bases and the J gene lost 0 bases, with 18 bases spanning the gap. CDR3 bases: TGTGCCAGCAGCTCGCCGGGACACCTACTTATGAACACTGAAGCTTTCTTT. Encoded protein: CASSSPGHLLMNTEAFF.

The chain uses TRBV4-3 and TRBJ2-7, with D perhaps matching TRBD2 (5 bases). The CDR3 totals 15 residues. V lost 6 bases and J 3 bases, leaving 18 bases between the germline ends. Per the germline V gene, CDR1 is LGHNA and CDR2 is YSLEER. The CDR3 coding sequence is TGCGCCAGCAGGACCCAGATTACGGGGAACTACGAGCAGTACTTC. Its protein product is CASRTQITGNYEQYF.

V gene TRBV2 combines with J gene TRBJ1-5, with 8 bases aligning to TRBD1. This CDR3 has 14 residues. With 4 bases clipped from V and 2 bases from J, the junction kept 1 base outside the gene matches. CDR1 and CDR2 from the germline V gene are SNHLY and FYNNEI. Written as DNA, the CDR3 is TGTGCCAGCAGTGTGGGACAGGGCAATCAGCCCCAGCATTTT. Translating it yields CASSVGQGNQPQHF.

This clone occurred a few times. The genes are TRBV4-3 and TRBJ1-1; D is unresolved. Germline CDR1 and CDR2: LGHNA and YSLEER. Trimming pared 0 bases from V and 1 base from J, leaving 9 bases between. This CDR3 is built from 15 residues. CDR3 in amino acids: CASSQEEGWNTEAFF. DNA of the CDR3: TGCGCCAGCAGCCAAGAGGAAGGATGGAACACTGAAGCTTTCTTT.

The DNA of the CDR3 is TGCGCCAGCAGCTTGTACAGGGGGGACGAGCAGTACTTC. It translates to CASSLYRGDEQYF. The chain links TRBV5-1 to TRBJ2-7; TRBD1 matches at 8 bases. The J segment lost 5 bases and the V segment lost 1 base, leaving 2 bases of the junction unmatched. Germline lookup yields CDR1 SGHRS and CDR2 YFSETQ. This CDR3 has 13 residues. Complete variable domain (other parts from reference TRBV5-1 and TRBJ2-7): KAGVTQTPRYLIKTRGQQVTLSCSPISGHRSVSWYQQTPGQGLQFLFEYFSETQRNKGNFPGRFSGRQFSNSRSEMNVSTLELGDSALYLCASSLYRGDEQYFGPGTRLTVT.

The V gene is TRBV6-6, the J gene TRBJ1-6; no clear D gene. Germline CDR1 MNHNY, CDR2 SVGAGI (reference sequence). The CDR3 totals 15 residues. CDR3 residues: CATAGGGSYNSPLHF. The CDR3 bases are TGTGCGACCGCAGGCGGAGGCTCCTATAATTCACCCCTCCACTTT.

V is TRBV4-2 and J is TRBJ2-5; no definite D call. V shed 2 bases and J shed 5 bases, with 6 bases lying between them. The CDR3 sequence is 12 residues long. Germline V gene data show CDR1 as LGHNA and CDR2 as YNFKEQ. The CDR3 protein is CASSQKGETQYF. CDR3 coding DNA: TGTGCCAGCAGCCAAAAGGGCGAGACCCAGTACTTC.

This clone came up once. V and J are TRBV7-9 and TRBJ1-1; D is unresolved. Trimming shortened V by 5 bases and J by 0 bases, and 13 bases separated the two germline ends. The CDR3 contains 15 residues. Germline CDR1 is SEHNR and CDR2 is FQNEAQ (reference sequence). The CDR3 DNA sequence: TGTGCCAGCAGCCGTTGGGGATCGATGAACACTGAAGCTTTCTTT. It translates to CASSRWGSMNTEAFF.

The chain links TRBV7-3 to TRBJ2-1; D unclear. The V gene lost 3 bases and the J gene lost 6 bases, with 12 bases spanning the gap. Germline CDR1 is SGHTA and CDR2 is FQGTGA. The length of the CDR3 is 14 residues. CDR3 protein: CASSFQKGSNEQFF. CDR3 nucleotides: TGTGCCAGCAGCTTTCAAAAGGGTTCCAATGAGCAGTTCTTC.

The rearrangement joins TRBV7-3 to TRBJ1-1, with D perhaps matching TRBD1 (6 bases). Germline loops: CDR1 SGHTA, CDR2 FQGTGA. The CDR3 consists of 13 residues. Trimming removed 6 bases at V and 4 bases at J, with 12 bases between. The DNA for the CDR3 is TGTGCCAGCAGGCTAGGGGGAGGCACTGAAGCTTTCTTT. Protein product: CASRLGGGTEAFF.

Comment on this clone: The junction departs from germline at one end; a sequencing error may be responsible. This chain connects TRBV28 to TRBJ1-3; 8 bases are a match to TRBD1. Germline V lookup: CDR1 MDHEN, CDR2 SYDVKM. The CDR3 loop spans 14 amino acids. The CDR3 loop reads CASRGMGQAQGQDF. The CDR3 DNA sequence: TGTGCCAGCAGGGGAATGGGACAGGCTCAAGGGCAGGATTTT.

The chain carries TRBV25-1 and TRBJ2-3; D gene uncertain. Germline values: CDR1 MGHDK, CDR2 SYGVNS. V gave up 5 bases and J gave up 6 bases, with 9 bases separating them. The length of the CDR3 is 12 residues. The CDR3 sequence: CASSHNSDTQYF. In DNA form, the CDR3 reads TGTGCCAGCAGTCACAATTCTGATACGCAGTATTTT. The complete variable domain, with remaining parts taken from reference TRBV25-1 and TRBJ2-3, reads EADIYQTPRYLVIGTGKKITLECSQTMGHDKMYWYQQDPGMELHLIHYSYGVNSTEKGDLSSESTVSRIRTEHFPLTLESARPSHTSQYLCASSHNSDTQYFGPGTRLTVL.

This clone is a singleton in its sample. The CDR3 loop is CASSLRGLDEKLFF. The CDR3 bases are TGTGCCAGCAGTTTACGAGGGCTTGATGAAAAACTGTTTTTT. The V and J genes are TRBV27 and TRBJ1-4, with D unresolved. CDR1 is MNHEY, CDR2 SMNVEV, per germline (reference sequence). The CDR3 runs 14 residues. The V end was cut by 2 bases, the J end by 6 bases, with 10 bases between.

This clone showed up just a few times. The V call is TRBV2, the J call TRBJ1-1; tentative D call: TRBD1 (5 bases). The CDR3 is made up of 15 amino acids. The germline V and J ends were trimmed by 6 bases and 0 bases, with 14 bases remaining between them. Germline V gene sequence: CDR1 SNHLY, CDR2 FYNNEI. CDR3 in amino acids: CASRKGAGLNTEAFF. In nucleotides, the CDR3 is TGTGCCAGCAGAAAAGGGGCCGGGCTGAACACTGAAGCTTTCTTT.

The chain joins TRBV5-1 to TRBJ2-2; the D call may be TRBD1 or TRBD2 (5 bases each). The germline CDR1 and CDR2 sequences are SGHRS and YFSETQ. With 0 bases removed from V and 7 bases from J, the gap between germline ends came to 13 bases. The CDR3 is made up of 15 amino acids. As DNA, the CDR3 is TGCGCCAGCAGCTTGGAGGTCGGGGCTATCGGGGAGCTGTTTTTT. Protein sequence: CASSLEVGAIGELFF.

The rearrangement uses TRBV5-1 and TRBJ1-3; 7 nucleotides align to TRBD1. The CDR3 extends over 16 amino acids. Trimming at V came to 1 base and at J to 8 bases, leaving 12 bases not matched to a gene. Germline V CDR1 and CDR2: SGHRS, YFSETQ. Here the CDR3 DNA reads TGCGCCAGCAGCTTGAATGCCCCGACAGGGTCGGACACCATATATTTT. Translated: CASSLNAPTGSDTIYF.

CDR3 coding DNA: TGCGCCAGCAGCCGGGGACAGGGCTACGAGCAGTACTTC. Translation gives CASSRGQGYEQYF. The V call is TRBV10-2, the J call TRBJ2-7; 9 bases agree with TRBD1. V dropped 6 bases and J dropped 3; count of bases not matched to a gene: 3. Germline loops: CDR1 WSHSY, CDR2 SAAADI. The CDR3 has 13 amino acids.

The chain combines TRBV5-1 with TRBJ1-4; D is unclear. The CDR3 consists of 14 residues. Germline values: CDR1 SGHRS, CDR2 YFSETQ. V was shortened by 0 bases and J by 4 bases, with 7 bases between the two germline ends. Here the CDR3 reads CASSLAQNNEKLFF. The CDR3, as DNA: TGCGCCAGCAGCTTGGCCCAGAATAATGAAAAACTGTTTTTT.

The V call is TRBV2, the J call TRBJ1-2; possibly TRBD1 for D (5 bases). This CDR3 is 14 amino acids long. The V and J ends lost 4 bases and 8 bases respectively, with 17 bases between them. Germline V gene lookup returns CDR1 SNHLY and CDR2 FYNNEI. The CDR3, as DNA: TGTGCCAGCAGTGGTGGTTCGGGGACGCAAGGCTACACCTTC. Encoded protein: CASSGGSGTQGYTF.

The CDR3 nucleotides read TGTGCCAGCAGTTTATATCAGGGGATAATCTACAATGAGCAGTTCTTC. Translating gives CASSLYQGIIYNEQFF. J is TRBJ2-1 and V is TRBV27; possibly TRBD1 for D (6 bases). Trimming shortened V by 1 base and J by 3 bases, and 13 bases separated the two germline ends. The CDR3 is 16 amino acids. Germline CDR1 and CDR2: MNHEY and SMNVEV (reference sequence).

The J gene is TRBJ1-3, the V gene TRBV28; D is unclear. The CDR3 runs to 15 residues. Germline CDR1 and CDR2: MDHEN and SYDVKM. Trimming took off 5 bases at V and 2 bases at J, with 13 bases between the two ends. CDR3: CASSPLTFTGNTIYF. Here the CDR3 DNA reads TGTGCCAGCAGTCCTCTTACCTTCACTGGAAACACCATATATTTT.

The V gene is TRBV7-2, the J gene TRBJ1-5; D may be TRBD1 (5 bases). Per germline, CDR1 SGHTA and CDR2 FQGNSA. Trimming stripped 3 bases from V and 7 bases from J, with 16 bases between. The CDR3 is made up of 15 amino acids. The chain's CDR3 is CASSFWGGGLQPQHF. In nucleotides, the CDR3 is TGTGCCAGCAGCTTTTGGGGGGGTGGGTTGCAGCCCCAGCATTTT.

This rearrangement joins TRBV19 to TRBJ1-1; 9 nucleotides align to TRBD1. The germline V gene encodes CDR1 LNHDA and CDR2 SQIVND (reference sequence). The ends lost 6 bases at V and 0 bases at J; junction bases unmatched: 11. This CDR3 has 17 amino acids. The CDR3 sequence is CASSAQGAKGMNTEAFF. The CDR3 coding sequence is TGTGCCAGTAGCGCACAGGGGGCGAAAGGCATGAACACTGAAGCTTTCTTT. The full variable domain, rest sourced from reference TRBV19 and TRBJ1-1, is DGGITQSPKYLFRKEGQNVTLSCEQNLNHDAMYWYRQDPGQGLRLIYYSQIVNDFQKGDIAEGYSVSREKKESFPLTVTSAQKNPTAFYLCASSAQGAKGMNTEAFFGQGTRLTVV.

The V and J genes are TRBV9 and TRBJ1-2; D unclear. CDR3 length equals 15 residues. The ends were cut back, 0 bases at V and 4 bases at J, with 13 bases in the middle. CDR1 is SGDLS, CDR2 YYNGEE, per germline. CDR3 nucleotides: TGTGCCAGCAGCGTAGGTCGGCAGACTTTCTATGGCTACACCTTC. Its translation: CASSVGRQTFYGYTF. The entire variable domain, with the rest obtained from reference TRBV9 and TRBJ1-2, is as follows: DSGVTQTPKHLITATGQRVTLRCSPRSGDLSVYWYQQSLDQGLQFLIQYYNGEERAKGNILERFSAQQFPDLHSELNLSSLELGDSALYFCASSVGRQTFYGYTFGSGTRLTVV.

The chain employs TRBV7-9 and TRBJ1-4, with D uncertain. The germline CDR1 and CDR2 sequences are SEHNR and FQNEAQ (reference sequence). V was clipped by 5 bases and J by 4 bases, with 11 bases between them. The CDR3 length is 14 residues. The CDR3 region is CASSRDTLNEKLFF. The CDR3 DNA follows: TGTGCCAGCAGCCGAGACACCCTTAATGAAAAACTGTTTTTT.

V gene TRBV9 combines with J gene TRBJ2-6; 9 nucleotides match TRBD1. CDR3 size: 17 residues. The germline CDR1 and CDR2 sequences are SGDLS and YYNGEE. Unmatched junction bases numbered 5, after V lost 0 bases and J lost 4 bases. The DNA of the CDR3 is TGTGCCAGCAGCGTAGGGGACAGGGTCACCGGGGCCAACGTCCTGACTTTC. Its protein product is CASSVGDRVTGANVLTF. Full variable domain (remainder filled in from reference TRBV9 and TRBJ2-6): DSGVTQTPKHLITATGQRVTLRCSPRSGDLSVYWYQQSLDQGLQFLIQYYNGEERAKGNILERFSAQQFPDLHSELNLSSLELGDSALYFCASSVGDRVTGANVLTFGAGSRLTVL.